This T cell receptor (beta chain) was sequenced for a study of T cell changes during pregnancy in multiple sclerosis. Measured with immunoSEQ multiplex PCR; TCRdb has only the in-frame clones, and not every one. This sample has around 110,000 clones, with approximately 90% found just once. This clone was detected once. Looked up from germline, CDR1 is MNHNS and CDR2 is SASEGT. V lost 3 bases, J lost 3 bases, and 7 bases stayed unmatched. The CDR3 is made up of 15 amino acids. V and J are TRBV6-1 and TRBJ2-7; 8 bases map to TRBD1. The sequence derives from a female donor with multiple sclerosis, enrolled in a pregnancy study. This specimen consisted of peripheral blood, obtained in the third trimester of pregnancy. The CDR3 coding sequence is TGTGCCAGCAGTGACAGAGGACAGGGCTACTACGAGCAGTACTTC. This sequence encodes CASSDRGQGYYEQYF.